The clone carrying this TCR beta chain was found a few times. Its matching antigen is unknown. Extraction and reverse transcription of RNA yielded cDNA as the sequencing template. Clones were read by immunoSEQ multiplex PCR, and TCRdb kept only the in-frame ones, dropping some. Of a few hundred thousand clones listed, approximately 53% are singletons. This sample was included in a study of CD8+ T cells in alopecia areata. Study findings and constraints: It was lesional scalp, especially alopecia totalis/universalis, that showed higher clonality than normal scalp.

Starting from PBMCs, sorting isolated CD4+ and CD8+ T cells. The clonotype was recovered from a human donor in good health. The sample taken for sequencing was CD8+ T cells sorted from blood.

The DNA for the CDR3 is TGTGCCAGTAGTTCCCGGGGGGCAGATACGCAGTATTTT. It encodes CASSSRGADTQYF. The gene calls are TRBV19 and TRBJ2-3, with 7 bases aligning to TRBD2. V lost 5 bases and J lost 4; bases outside the gene matches: 3. Germline V CDR1 and CDR2: LNHDA, SQIVND (reference sequence). This CDR3 has 13 residues.